This T cell receptor (beta chain) stems from a study of T cell repertoires in cytomegalovirus infection. For this clonotype: The germline gene is not matched at one end of the junction; a read error may be the cause.

One entry per CDR3 protein results from TCRdb running MiXCR on the reads. The sample records about 300,000 distinct CDR3 sequences, roughly 25% being singletons. The sequencing sample was made of PBMCs. The sequence was obtained from a human donor in good health (CMV status not recorded). Some clones in this sample may be carry-over from other donors' samples.

The CDR3 loop is CASKSGVANGKLFF. The CDR3, as DNA: TGTGCCAGCAAGTCGGGGGTCGCCAATGGAAAACTGTTTTTT. The J gene is TRBJ1-4, the V gene TRBV2; possibly TRBD1 for D (5 bases). The length of the CDR3 is 14 residues. The germline gives CDR1 SNHLY, CDR2 FYNNEI.